The 5 T cell receptor beta chains presented below share a single source sample, sequenced in a study of radiation and T cells in renal cell carcinoma. Time point noted: baseline pretreatment blood. As to treatment: 15 Gy SBRT to primary tumor, nephrectomy 4 weeks later. Sequencing was performed with immunoSEQ multiplex PCR; in TCRdb, only in-frame clones are kept and a portion is missing. Among some 100,000 clones, 82% were seen once, and the ten largest hold 5% to 8%. The source was blood, collected from a patient whose treatment included radiotherapy and nephrectomy. Every receptor here comes from a man in his sixties with renal cell carcinoma.

The rearrangement joins TRBV10-3 to TRBJ2-1, with 9 bases fitting TRBD2. The V segment lost 2 bases and the J segment 5 bases; nucleotides outside the gene matches: 7. The CDR3 consists of 16 residues. CDR1 ENHRY and CDR2 SYGVKD come from the germline V gene. CDR3 bases: TGTGCCATCAGTGAGACCCGGACTAGCGTTAACAATGAGCAGTTCTTC. Translated: CAISETRTSVNNEQFF.

The CDR3, as DNA: TGTGCCAGCAGTTTAAGGGACAGGGTGAGGACTGAAGCTTTCTTT. This translates into CASSLRDRVRTEAFF. The V gene is TRBV28, the J gene TRBJ1-1; the match to TRBD1 covers 9 bases. The CDR3 totals 15 residues. V shed 2 bases, J shed 5 bases, and the junction held 6 bases outside the gene matches. Germline V gene sequence: CDR1 MDHEN, CDR2 SYDVKM.

The rearrangement joins TRBV5-1 to TRBJ2-3; the D gene is possibly TRBD2 (6 bases). Trimming removed 7 bases at V and 2 bases at J, with 17 bases between. Germline CDR1 is SGHRS and CDR2 is YFSETQ. The CDR3 covers 15 residues. CDR3 DNA sequence: TGCGCCAGCTCTACTTGGCGGGACTTCACAGATACGCAGTATTTT. Its translation: CASSTWRDFTDTQYF.

The rearrangement uses TRBV27 and TRBJ1-4; D ambiguous. The V gene lost 5 bases and the J gene lost 3 bases, with 13 bases spanning the gap. The germline V gene has CDR1 MNHEY and CDR2 SMNVEV (reference sequence). This CDR3 spans 15 amino acids. The CDR3 spells CASSLLGGANEKLFF. The CDR3 bases are TGTGCCAGCAGTCTCCTTGGTGGGGCTAATGAAAAACTGTTTTTT.

The chain uses TRBV5-4 and TRBJ1-2; D not resolved. Trimming shortened V by 0 bases and J by 2 bases, and 14 bases separated the two germline ends. Germline CDR1 SGHNT, CDR2 YYREEE (reference sequence). CDR3 length: 16 residues. The CDR3 DNA follows: TGTGCCAGCAGCTTGGGGAGGTATACGGCCAACTATGGCTACACCTTC. Amino acids: CASSLGRYTANYGYTF.